This T cell receptor (beta chain) was captured in a study of T cell responses to AZD1222 COVID-19 vaccine. The table came from immunoSEQ multiplex PCR; TCRdb's copy has only in-frame clones and leaves some out. The table records about 100,000 clones, about nine tenths of them present only once. Germline CDR1 is SEHNR and CDR2 is FQNEAQ (reference sequence). This CDR3 is built from 12 residues. The V gene lost 2 bases and the J gene lost 4 bases, with 4 bases spanning the gap. This clonotype was obtained from an adult in good health. The sample here was peripheral blood, taken on day 0 of AZD1222 vaccination. This chain connects TRBV7-9 to TRBJ2-3, with D uncertain. In DNA form, the CDR3 reads TGTGCCAGCAGCTTATTCGCAGATACGCAGTATTTT. It encodes CASSLFADTQYF.